The T cell receptor beta chain described here comes from a study of vaccination effects on CD4 cells after COVID-19 (dated 2022 in TCRdb). Regarding the complete study: Across the study, the median time from the second dose to post-vaccine sampling was 72 days (range 14 to 241). SARS-CoV-2 spike-specific CD4+ TCR repertoires from before and after mRNA vaccination were compared in COVID-19 convalescent patients and in infection-naive vaccine recipients. Altogether, some 11 COVID-19 convalescent patients and 4 SARS-CoV-2-naive healthy vaccine recipients made up the full study. Cultures from other donors in the study were sequenced with the Oncomine TCR Beta short-read assay on an Illumina iSeq 100. What the work shows at the level of the full study, not this receptor alone: In healthy vaccine recipients, vaccine-induced clones were almost all SARS-CoV-2 mono-reactive, with only 1 of 255 being cross-reactive with common cold coronaviruses. At late post-vaccination timepoints, both infection-induced and vaccine-induced clones showed marked clonal contraction, consistent with waning T cell responses. The study was limited by a small number of convalescent patients and lacked early post-infection timepoints.

V is cut back by 0 bases and J by 4 bases, with 10 bases in the junction unmatched. Looking up the germline V gene yields CDR1 SGDLS and CDR2 YYNGEE. Measured from the cysteine to the phenylalanine, the CDR3 is 18 residues long. Only the CDR3 DNA stays, 54 bases, in frame from base 1. Libraries were built with the immunoSEQ multiplex PCR assay. TCR beta CDR3 sequencing was performed on DNA from the cultured, isolated CD4+ T cells. On the study's bioinformatics: Non-productive TCR sequences were discarded, and reads were trimmed to the CDR3 region, with only CDR3s of 7 or more amino acids retained. The MANAFEST web app was used to identify antigen-specific clonotypes by comparing expansion in peptide wells with expansion in reference cultures. To count as positive, a clone had to show expansion at FDR<0.05 compared with the reference and with all other wells, an odds ratio above 5, and a frequency above 0.1% in two replicate wells. Clonotypes significantly expanded in SARS-CoV-2 spike wells and in at least one common cold coronavirus spike condition were defined as cross-reactive. Using the stringdist R package, CDR3 similarity was measured by Levenshtein distance, and unrooted trees were constructed with ape in R 3.6.1. Held by TCRdb, this immuneACCESS table contains in-frame sequences only and omits some clones. Under half of the omission traces to an unresolved V gene where checked; the cause of the rest is unknown. That table is the source of V, J and clone size, and D and trimming were worked out from the DNA. The sample data list roughly 23,000 clones, and around 74% of these were observed just once. The top ten constitute about 24% of the sample.

As concerns this clone: The antigen it recognizes is unknown. Base quality data are lacking; no much larger clone is found one base away.

To identify antigen-specific CD4+ T cell clonotypes by their expansion, the ViraFEST assay first stimulated PBMC with viral peptide pools and then applied TCR sequencing. After 10 days of culture, CD4+ T cells were isolated with the EasySep CD4+ T cell isolation kit. Two doses of either the BNT162b2 or the mRNA-1273 mRNA SARS-CoV-2 vaccine were administered to participants. Healthy vaccine recipients had no prior SARS-CoV-2 infection, confirmed by negative nucleocapsid antibodies before and after vaccination. Each well held 2 million to 2.5 million PBMC cultured in IMDM containing around 5% human AB serum, 8.5 to 10 IU/ml IL-2 and gentamicin, along with around 9.1 ug/ml peptides. On days 3 and 7, half of the culture medium was replaced with fresh IL-2-containing medium. Unless noted otherwise, every peptide stimulation condition was cultured in triplicate wells. Using Ficoll-Paque Plus gradient centrifugation, PBMC were separated from whole blood and then either used fresh or cryopreserved at -140C. The overlapping peptide pools covered the spike proteins of SARS-CoV-2 as well as those of the common cold coronaviruses HCoV-NL63, HCoV-OC43 and HCoV-229E. Genomic DNA was extracted from cultured CD4+ T cells with the QIAamp micro DNA kit.

Specimen: CD4+ T cells from PBMCs cultured with HCoV-NL63 spike peptides, collected after COVID-19 vaccination. The cell subset or site tag for this specimen amounts to: HCoV-NL63 spike overlapping peptide pool stimulation. The chain uses TRBV9 and TRBJ2-1, with 10 bases aligning to TRBD2. This TCR derives from a human donor who received a COVID-19 vaccine. DNA sequence: TGTGCCAGCAGCGTAGGGGCAAGCGGGGGGGCGAAATACAATGAGCAGTTCTTC. Its amino acids are CASSVGASGGAKYNEQFF. With all but the CDR3 taken from the reference TRBV9 and TRBJ2-1 genes, the full variable domain is: DSGVTQTPKHLITATGQRVTLRCSPRSGDLSVYWYQQSLDQGLQFLIQYYNGEERAKGNILERFSAQQFPDLHSELNLSSLELGDSALYFCASSVGASGGAKYNEQFFGPGTRLTVL.